This entry lists 29 T cell receptor beta chains sequenced from one sample in a study of regulatory T cells in long-lasting Graves disease. In building TCR beta libraries, iRepertoire HTBI primers were used together with Arm-PCR of CDR3 regions. One entry per CDR3 protein, called by TCRdb with MiXCR from the multiplex PCR reads. Found here are approximately 400,000 distinct CDR3 sequences, 15% of them singletons; the top ten hold 7.8%. Specified time point: newly diagnosed GD, antithyroid drugs for less than 3 months. PBMC RNA served as the TCR library source. The same sample was also used in a study of T cells in Graves' hyperthyroidism and ophthalmopathy.

The starting material was peripheral blood mononuclear cells (PBMCs), obtained at new diagnosis, from a patient treated with antithyroid drugs. The receptors here all came from a middle-aged woman with Graves disease.

The chain has TRBV7-9 and TRBJ1-2; the match to TRBD1 covers 9 bases. The CDR3 has 14 amino acids. V lost 2 bases to trimming and J lost 8 bases; unmatched junction nucleotides: 6. Germline CDR1 is SEHNR and CDR2 is FQNEAQ (reference sequence). The DNA of the CDR3 is TGTGCCAGCAGCTTAACAGGGGGCTTGAGGGGCTACACCTTC. It specifies CASSLTGGLRGYTF.

This chain joins TRBV6-1 and TRBJ2-5; 9 bases are a match to TRBD1. Germline V lookup: CDR1 MNHNS, CDR2 SASEGT. After removal of 7 bases from V and 5 bases from J, the junction contained 8 bases not matched to a gene. The CDR3 is made up of 14 amino acids. The CDR3 loop reads CASITGGRGETQYF. The CDR3 nucleotides read TGTGCCAGCATTACAGGGGGCAGAGGGGAGACCCAGTACTTC.

This clonotype was recorded a few times. At one end, the junction sequence differs from germline, possibly due to a read error. The chain couples TRBV12-3 or TRBV12-4 to TRBJ2-3, with 7 bases matching TRBD2. The CDR3 contains 15 residues. In nucleotides, the CDR3 is TGTGTCAGCAGTTTACGGCTAGCGGTCCCCAGTGCGCAGTATTTC. Amino acids: CVSSLRLAVPSAQYF.

This clonotype showed up many times. The chain joins TRBV20-1 to TRBJ2-1; D is ambiguous. Germline CDR1 and CDR2: DFQATT and SNEGSKA (reference sequence). V lost 0 bases and J lost 9, with 6 bases in between. This CDR3 region has 11 residues. DNA for the CDR3: TGCAGTGCTAGAGACTACCCTGAGCAGTTCTTC. The encoded protein is CSARDYPEQFF.

Details on this clonotype: A read error may be the cause here, since a much bigger clone is one base away. The V call is TRBV19, the J call TRBJ2-1, with 11 bases lining up with TRBD1. Germline CDR1 reads LNHDA; CDR2 reads SQIVND (reference sequence). V shed 8 bases and J 6 bases; nucleotides not matched to a gene: 9. There are 15 residues in the CDR3. Written as DNA, the CDR3 is TGTGCCAGTTCCACTTGGGACAGGGGGTGCAATGAGCAGTTCTTC. It codes for CASSTWDRGCNEQFF.

This clonotype has a count of ten or more. The CDR3 is CASSLEVDTGELFF. For the CDR3, the DNA is TGTGCCAGCAGTCTAGAGGTAGACACCGGGGAGCTGTTTTTT. The chain has TRBV14 and TRBJ2-2; D not certain. V was clipped by 6 bases and J by 3 bases, with 11 bases between them. Germline V gene sequence: CDR1 SGHDN, CDR2 FVKESK. The CDR3 is 14 amino acids.

The CDR3 DNA follows: TGTGCCAGCAGCCCCTTAAACGTAGTAACTCAAGGTGACTGGCAGTTCTTC. It yields the protein CASSPLNVVTQGDWQFF. This chain links TRBV3-1 with TRBJ2-1, with unresolved D. Trimming cost V 4 bases and J 12 bases, with 28 bases left between them. This CDR3 has 17 residues. Germline V gene data show CDR1 as LGHDT and CDR2 as YNNKEL (reference sequence).

This clonotype has at least ten counts. The chain couples TRBV20-1 to TRBJ2-7; TRBD2 aligns across 14 bases. Germline trimming cut 0 bases from V and 9 bases from J; bases unmatched to any gene: 4. This CDR3 spans 14 amino acids. In germline, CDR1 is DFQATT, CDR2 SNEGSKA (reference sequence). CDR3 in amino acids: CSAREGLAGVPQYF. CDR3 in DNA: TGCAGTGCTAGAGAGGGACTAGCGGGAGTCCCGCAGTACTTC.

This clonotype was counted between two and nine times. The chain employs TRBV27 and TRBJ2-2; perhaps TRBD2 as D (5 bases). The CDR3 contains 14 residues. Per the germline V gene, CDR1 is MNHEY and CDR2 is SMNVEV (reference sequence). Trimming cost V 6 bases and J 6 bases, with 14 bases left between them. CDR3 amino acids: CASSRFNGAGELFF. The CDR3 DNA sequence: TGTGCCAGCAGCCGCTTCAACGGGGCCGGGGAGCTGTTTTTT.

This clonotype was observed at least ten times. The J gene is TRBJ2-5, the V gene TRBV28, with 13 bases fitting TRBD2. With 5 bases clipped from V and 4 bases from J, the junction kept 7 bases outside the gene matches. The CDR3 is 16 residues long. Germline-derived CDR1 and CDR2 are MDHEN and SYDVKM. CDR3 nucleotides: TGTGCCAGCAGTCCCCTGGGACTAGCGGGATCAGAGACCCAGTACTTC. It specifies CASSPLGLAGSETQYF. Together with reference TRBV28 and TRBJ2-5, the CDR3 gives the full variable domain: DVKVTQSSRYLVKRTGEKVFLECVQDMDHENMFWYRQDPGLGLRLIYFSYDVKMKEKGDIPEGYSVSREKKERFSLILESASTNQTSMYLCASSPLGLAGSETQYFGPGTRLLVL.

The table lists this clonotype with many counts. V usage is TRBV7-2 and J usage is TRBJ2-1; D is unclear. V was cut by 1 base and J by 0 bases, with 13 bases left in between. This CDR3 contains 17 residues. The germline V gene encodes CDR1 SGHTA and CDR2 FQGNSA. The CDR3 spells CASSLVPVWGSYNEQFF. DNA for the CDR3: TGTGCCAGCAGCTTAGTCCCCGTCTGGGGCTCCTACAATGAGCAGTTCTTC. Using reference TRBV7-2 and TRBJ2-1 for the parts outside the CDR3, the full variable domain is GAGVSQSPSNKVTEKGKDVELRCDPISGHTALYWYRQSLGQGLEFLIYFQGNSAPDKSGLPSDRFSAERTGGSVSTLTIQRTQQEDSAVYLCASSLVPVWGSYNEQFFGPGTRLTVL.

This clonotype was recorded a few times. A much larger clone is a single base away; this may be a read error. The rearrangement joins TRBV12-3 or TRBV12-4 to TRBJ2-3; 10 nucleotides agree with TRBD2. Trimming cost V 3 bases and J 3 bases; bases outside gene matches: 3. CDR3 length equals 15 residues. As DNA, the CDR3 is TGTGCCAGCAGTTTCACTAGCGGGGTAACAGATACGCAGTATTTT. Protein sequence: CASSFTSGVTDTQYF.

Ten or more counts support this clonotype. CDR3 DNA sequence: TGTGCCAGCAGTTTATCCGATTGGGCTAGCGGGGAGCACTACAATGAGCAGTTCTTC. Its translation is CASSLSDWASGEHYNEQFF. The chain has TRBV27 and TRBJ2-1; 9 bases line up with TRBD2. The germline gives CDR1 MNHEY, CDR2 SMNVEV (reference sequence). V shed 0 bases, J shed 3 bases, and the junction held 12 bases outside the gene matches. The CDR3 runs 19 residues.

This clonotype was detected ten times or more. The rearrangement links TRBV30 to TRBJ2-7; 11 bases align to TRBD2. J gave up 7 bases and V 0 bases, and 8 bases lay outside the gene matches. Germline CDR1 and CDR2: GTSNPN and SVGIG (reference sequence). The CDR3 length is 15 residues. The CDR3 loop reads CAWSVLSGRAGEQYF. The CDR3 DNA reads TGTGCCTGGAGTGTACTTAGCGGGAGGGCCGGAGAGCAGTACTTC.

This clonotype was observed a few times. A clone one base away is much larger, so this may be a read error. The gene calls are TRBV2 and TRBJ2-3; D is uncertain. With the DNA end fitting TRBJ2-5 better, the J assignment may be wrong. Germline V gives CDR1 SNHLY, CDR2 FYNNEI. The CDR3 covers 16 residues. Here the CDR3 reads CASGGVARGIGETQYF. The CDR3 bases are TGTGCCAGCGGTGGAGTCGCAAGAGGAATCGGAGAGACCCAGTACTTC.

The V call is TRBV4-1, the J call TRBJ2-1; TRBD2 is a possible D gene (5 bases). V was trimmed by 0 bases and J by 3 bases, leaving 15 bases between them. The CDR3 sequence is 17 residues long. The germline CDR1 and CDR2 sequences are MGHRA and YSYEKL. The CDR3 region is CASSQDLPGKIYNEQFF. The CDR3 DNA sequence: TGCGCCAGCAGCCAAGATCTACCGGGAAAAATCTACAATGAGCAGTTCTTC.

The V gene is TRBV4-1, the J gene TRBJ2-7; TRBD2 is a possible D gene (5 bases). The germline V and J ends were trimmed by 1 base and 4 bases, with 20 bases remaining between them. The germline V gene has CDR1 MGHRA and CDR2 YSYEKL. The CDR3 loop spans 17 amino acids. The CDR3 sequence: CASSQVPVEADPYEQYF. CDR3 nucleotides: TGCGCCAGCAGCCAAGTCCCGGTGGAAGCGGACCCTTACGAGCAGTACTTC.

This clonotype was counted at least ten times. V usage is TRBV12-3 or TRBV12-4 and J usage is TRBJ1-1, with D possibly being TRBD1 (6 bases). The V end lost 6 bases, the J end lost 4 bases, and 15 bases lay between the germline ends. The CDR3 covers 14 residues. CDR3 amino acids: CASSPMGAPTEAFF. Here the CDR3 DNA reads TGTGCCAGCAGCCCCATGGGGGCGCCCACTGAAGCTTTCTTT.

This clonotype was seen many times. The chain is built from TRBV12-3 or TRBV12-4 and TRBJ2-1; TRBD2 matches 8 bases. V was pared by 2 bases and J by 1 base, with 7 bases of the junction left unmatched. This CDR3 comprises 17 residues. The CDR3 region has the DNA TGTGCCAGCAGTTTATCGGGAGGGCCTTCTTCCTACAATGAGCAGTTCTTC. This gives the protein CASSLSGGPSSYNEQFF.

The table lists this clonotype with many counts. The V and J genes are TRBV12-3 or TRBV12-4 and TRBJ1-1; 7 bases align to TRBD1. The length of the CDR3 is 14 residues. Losses at the gene ends were 5 bases for V and 0 bases for J; bases not matched to a gene: 3. The CDR3 sequence: CASSITGVNTEAFF. The CDR3, as DNA: TGTGCCAGCAGTATTACAGGGGTGAACACTGAAGCTTTCTTT.

The chain recombines TRBV20-1 with TRBJ2-4, with 9 bases aligning to TRBD1. Germline values: CDR1 DFQATT, CDR2 SNEGSKA (reference sequence). This CDR3 is 17 amino acids long. Trimming removed 3 bases from V and 2 bases from J; junction bases left unmatched: 11. This CDR3 is CSASQTGGFTPKNIQYF. CDR3 sequence (DNA): TGCAGTGCTAGCCAAACAGGGGGCTTTACTCCCAAAAACATTCAGTACTTC.

This clonotype was detected ten times or more. V and J are TRBV11-3 and TRBJ2-5; TRBD1 might be the D (6 bases). The germline gives CDR1 SGHNT, CDR2 YENEEA. V was trimmed by 5 bases and J by 0 bases, leaving 19 bases between them. This CDR3 region has 17 residues. The CDR3 region is CASSPYSQDSHQETQYF. For the CDR3, the DNA is TGTGCCAGCAGCCCCTATTCCCAGGACAGCCACCAAGAGACCCAGTACTTC.

This clonotype turned up a few times. The chain is built from TRBV28 and TRBJ2-3; TRBD2 is a possible D gene (6 bases). CDR3 length: 13 residues. V was cut by 9 bases and J by 3 bases, with 13 bases left in between. Germline values: CDR1 MDHEN, CDR2 SYDVKM. CDR3 residues: CASYTLATDTQYF. DNA for the CDR3: TGTGCCAGTTATACGCTAGCGACAGATACGCAGTATTTT.

The sample holds many counts of this clonotype. The rearrangement uses TRBV28 and TRBJ2-5; 13 bases are shared with TRBD2. V dropped 3 bases and J dropped 2; count of bases not matched to a gene: 6. The CDR3 covers 17 residues. CDR1 is MDHEN and CDR2 is SYDVKM in the germline V gene. CDR3 nucleotides: TGTGCCAGCAGTTTTGGACCGGGACTAGCGGGACAAGAGACCCAGTACTTC. This sequence encodes CASSFGPGLAGQETQYF.

A few counts support this clonotype. The chain employs TRBV20-1 and TRBJ2-3, with D possibly TRBD1 on 5 matching bases. CDR3 length equals 18 residues. V gave up 2 bases and J gave up 1 base, with 22 bases separating them. Germline-derived CDR1 and CDR2 are DFQATT and SNEGSKA (reference sequence). The chain's CDR3 is CSARPMARGLEGTDTQYF. DNA of the CDR3: TGCAGTGCTAGACCAATGGCAAGGGGCCTAGAGGGCACAGATACGCAGTATTTT.

This clonotype has ten or more counts. The gene calls are TRBV20-1 and TRBJ2-2; possible D gene TRBD2, 5 bases. Deletions cut 5 bases from V and 0 bases from J, with 19 bases between. The CDR3 extends over 17 amino acids. Germline V gives CDR1 DFQATT, CDR2 SNEGSKA (reference sequence). The CDR3 DNA is TGCAGTGCTCGACCCCTAGACAAGCGGACGAACACCGGGGAGCTGTTTTTT. Its protein is CSARPLDKRTNTGELFF.

Ten or more counts support this clonotype. The gene calls are TRBV10-3 and TRBJ2-6; D is ambiguous. The CDR3 consists of 15 residues. The ends were cut back, 3 bases at V and 2 bases at J, with 8 bases in the middle. Germline assignment: CDR1 ENHRY and CDR2 SYGVKD. The CDR3 DNA reads as TGTGCCATCAGTGATCTCGTGGCTGGGGCCAACGTCCTGACTTTC. Encoded protein: CAISDLVAGANVLTF.

This clonotype was seen many times. The chain has TRBV29-1 and TRBJ2-7; D may be TRBD1 or TRBD2 (5 bases each). The CDR3 has 15 amino acids. Looked up from germline, CDR1 is SQVTM and CDR2 is ANQGSEA. The V end lost 2 bases, the J end lost 2 bases, and 16 bases lay between the germline ends. As DNA, the CDR3 is TGCAGCGTTGAATCCGACGAGGGGTCAGCCTACGAGCAGTACTTC. Translated: CSVESDEGSAYEQYF.

V is TRBV7-3 and J is TRBJ1-5; the D is unclear. The CDR3 runs 11 residues. Trimming cost V 8 bases and J 3 bases, with 5 bases left between them. Germline values: CDR1 SGHTA, CDR2 FQGTGA. This CDR3 reads CASGINQPQHF. The DNA of the CDR3 is TGTGCCAGCGGAATCAATCAGCCCCAGCATTTT.